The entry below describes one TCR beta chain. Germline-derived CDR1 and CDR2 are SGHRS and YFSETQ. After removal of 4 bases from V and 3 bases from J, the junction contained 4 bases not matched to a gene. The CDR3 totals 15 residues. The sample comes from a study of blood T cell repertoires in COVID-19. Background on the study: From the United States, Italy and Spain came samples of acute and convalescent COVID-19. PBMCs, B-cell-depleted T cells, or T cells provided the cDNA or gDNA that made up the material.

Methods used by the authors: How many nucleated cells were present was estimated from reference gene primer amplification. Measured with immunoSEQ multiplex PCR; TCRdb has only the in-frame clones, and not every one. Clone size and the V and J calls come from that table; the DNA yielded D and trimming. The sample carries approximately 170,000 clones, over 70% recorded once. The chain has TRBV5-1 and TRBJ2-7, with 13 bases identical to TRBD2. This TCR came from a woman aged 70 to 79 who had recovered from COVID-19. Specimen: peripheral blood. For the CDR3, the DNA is TGCGCCAGCAGCGTGGGGACTAGCGGGGTCTACGAGCAGTACTTC. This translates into CASSVGTSGVYEQYF. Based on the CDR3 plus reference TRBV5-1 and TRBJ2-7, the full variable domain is KAGVTQTPRYLIKTRGQQVTLSCSPISGHRSVSWYQQTPGQGLQFLFEYFSETQRNKGNFPGRFSGRQFSNSRSEMNVSTLELGDSALYLCASSVGTSGVYEQYFGPGTRLTVT.